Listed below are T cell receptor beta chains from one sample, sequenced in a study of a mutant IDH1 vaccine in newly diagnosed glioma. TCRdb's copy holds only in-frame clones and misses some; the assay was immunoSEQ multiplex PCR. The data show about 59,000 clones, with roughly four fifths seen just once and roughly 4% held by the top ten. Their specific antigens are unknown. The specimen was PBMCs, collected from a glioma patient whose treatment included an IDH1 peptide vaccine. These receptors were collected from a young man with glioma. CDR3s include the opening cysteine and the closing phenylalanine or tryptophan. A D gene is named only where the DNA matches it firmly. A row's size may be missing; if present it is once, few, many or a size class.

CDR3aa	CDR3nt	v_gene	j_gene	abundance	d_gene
CASSFTLREGTYEQYF	TGTGCCAGCAGTTTCACACTTCGTGAGGGTACCTACGAGCAGTACTTC	TRBV28	TRBJ2-7	-	-
CASSPRLDSLTYF	TGTGCCAGCAGCCCCCGTTTAGACAGCCTAACATATTTT	TRBV5-5	TRBJ2-3	-	-
CASSQRQGDYTF	TGTGCCAGCAGCCAACGACAGGGGGACTACACCTTC	TRBV2	TRBJ1-2	-	TRBD1
CASSLIFRRGGEKLFF	TGTGCCAGCAGCTTAATATTCCGCCGAGGAGGGGAAAAACTGTTTTTT	TRBV11-2	TRBJ1-4	-	-
CASSPARDVNYGYTF	TGTGCCAGCTCACCCGCCCGGGACGTTAACTATGGCTACACCTTC	TRBV18	TRBJ1-2	-	-
CASSDGAYGYTF	TGTGCCAGCAGTGACGGGGCCTATGGCTACACCTTC	TRBV6-4	TRBJ1-2	-	-
CASSQGNGYTF	TGCGCCAGCAGCCAAGGAAATGGCTACACCTTC	TRBV4-1	TRBJ1-2	-	-
CATSRDPGLGQPQHF	TGTGCCACCAGCAGAGATCCAGGTTTGGGTCAGCCCCAGCATTTT	TRBV15	TRBJ1-5	-	-
CASSSGALEAFF	TGCGCCAGCAGTTCAGGGGCCCTTGAAGCTTTCTTT	TRBV10-2	TRBJ1-1	large	-
CASSYSIGTGIDGYTF	TGTGCCAGCAGTTACTCGATAGGGACAGGGATTGATGGCTACACCTTC	TRBV6-6	TRBJ1-2	-	TRBD1
CASSITTGSGTEAFF	TGTGCCAGTAGTATAACGACGGGGAGTGGGACTGAAGCTTTCTTT	TRBV19	TRBJ1-1	-	-
CSVVYRQGDEQYF	TGCAGCGTTGTTTATAGGCAGGGGGACGAGCAGTACTTC	TRBV29-1	TRBJ2-7	-	TRBD1
CSVGVQAYGYTF	TGCAGCGTCGGGGTTCAGGCCTATGGCTACACCTTC	TRBV29-1	TRBJ1-2	-	-
CASSLGLAGKVGYNEQFF	TGCGCCAGCAGCTTGGGACTAGCGGGGAAGGTGGGCTACAATGAGCAGTTCTTC	TRBV5-1	TRBJ2-1	-	TRBD2
CASSLAGTQETQYF	TGTGCCAGCAGCTTAGCGGGGACCCAAGAGACCCAGTACTTC	TRBV7-6	TRBJ2-5	-	-
CSVEEDAGGGELFF	TGCAGCGTTGAAGAAGACGCGGGAGGAGGGGAGCTGTTTTTT	TRBV29-1	TRBJ2-2	-	TRBD2
CASSLGRTGSGTDTQYF	TGTGCCAGCAGCTTAGGTCGTACAGGGAGTGGGACAGATACGCAGTATTTT	TRBV11-3	TRBJ2-3	-	-
CASSLETGGTKSSYNSPLHF	TGTGCCAGCAGCCTCGAGACAGGGGGCACAAAGTCCTCCTATAATTCACCCCTCCACTTT	TRBV7-6	TRBJ1-6	-	TRBD1
CASSLTGQGGHEKLFF	TGTGCCAGCAGCTTGACAGGACAGGGGGGGCATGAAAAACTGTTTTTT	TRBV5-6	TRBJ1-4	once	TRBD1
CASSQEGGPAQYF	TGTGCCAGCAGCCAAGAAGGCGGACCGGCCCAGTACTTC	TRBV14	TRBJ2-5	-	-
CATSRDLGNEKLFF	TGTGCCACCAGCAGAGATCTAGGGAATGAAAAACTGTTTTTT	TRBV15	TRBJ1-4	-	-
CASSDRDRGAKLFF	TGCGCCAGCAGCGACCGGGACAGGGGAGCAAAACTGTTTTTT	TRBV5-1	TRBJ1-4	-	TRBD1
CASSSGTPSISAGYTF	TGCGCCAGCAGCTCCGGGACACCCTCGATCTCGGCGGGCTACACCTTC	TRBV5-1	TRBJ1-2	-	-
CASSRDRNYGYTF	TGTGCCAGCAGTCGGGACAGGAACTATGGCTACACCTTC	TRBV27	TRBJ1-2	-	TRBD1
CSVWENTGELFF	TGCAGCGTTTGGGAGAACACCGGGGAGCTGTTTTTT	TRBV29-1	TRBJ2-2	few	-
CASSPSAGGFSGQYF	TGTGCCAGCAGCCCCTCGGCGGGGGGCTTCAGTGGGCAGTACTTC	TRBV6-5	TRBJ2-7	-	TRBD2
CASSAGQLNYGYTF	TGTGCCAGCAGCGCGGGACAGCTTAACTATGGCTACACCTTC	TRBV5-4	TRBJ1-2	-	TRBD1
CASSPAGFPGGNTIYF	TGTGCCAGCTCACCGGCAGGGTTCCCCGGAGGAAACACCATATATTTT	TRBV18	TRBJ1-3	-	-
CASSLGTDPWSYEQYF	TGTGCCAGCAGCTTGGGGACCGACCCCTGGAGCTACGAGCAGTACTTC	TRBV7-9	TRBJ2-7	-	-
CASSPHGNTEAFF	TGTGCCAGCAGCCCCCATGGAAACACTGAAGCTTTCTTT	TRBV4-2	TRBJ1-1	many	-
CSVASGTRNTEAFF	TGCAGCGTTGCCTCCGGGACAAGGAACACTGAAGCTTTCTTT	TRBV29-1	TRBJ1-1	-	-
CASSPSKETQYF	TGTGCCAGCTCACCAAGTAAAGAGACCCAGTACTTC	TRBV18	TRBJ2-5	-	-
CSVEDSGVGGRGEQYF	TGCAGCGTTGAAGATTCGGGGGTAGGGGGTCGAGGCGAGCAGTACTTC	TRBV29-1	TRBJ2-7	-	-
CASSFEAGMGEQYF	TGTGCCAGCAGTTTTGAAGCGGGGATGGGGGAGCAGTACTTC	TRBV27	TRBJ2-7	once	TRBD2
CAYDLTVQETQYF	TGTGCCTACGATTTGACGGTACAAGAGACCCAGTACTTC	TRBV30	TRBJ2-5	once	-
CASSQPDRDNQPQHF	TGTGCCAGCAGTCAACCGGACAGGGACAACCAGCCCCAGCATTTT	TRBV4-2	TRBJ1-5	-	TRBD1
CASSLAGQGGLKAFF	TGCGCCAGCAGCTTGGCTGGGCAGGGCGGGCTTAAAGCTTTCTTT	TRBV5-1	TRBJ1-1	-	-
CASMGMSSVPYEQYF	TGTGCCAGCATGGGTATGTCTAGTGTCCCCTACGAGCAGTACTTC	TRBV2	TRBJ2-7	-	-
CASSGTGDTEAFF	TGCGCCAGCAGCGGGACAGGCGACACTGAAGCTTTCTTT	TRBV5-1	TRBJ1-1	-	TRBD1
CASSLDAGDRSETYEQYF	TGTGCCAGCAGCTTAGACGCGGGCGACAGGTCCGAAACCTACGAGCAGTACTTC	TRBV13	TRBJ2-7	-	-
CASSDSSDYNEQFF	TGTGCCAGCAGTGACTCGAGTGATTACAATGAGCAGTTCTTC	TRBV6-4	TRBJ2-1	medium-sized	-
CASSREVNSNQPQHF	TGCGCCAGCAGCCGAGAGGTGAATAGCAATCAGCCCCAGCATTTT	TRBV10-1	TRBJ1-5	-	-
CASRAPQGYNSPLHF	TGTGCCAGCAGAGCCCCTCAGGGTTATAATTCACCCCTCCACTTT	TRBV28	TRBJ1-6	-	-
CASSIRQGSPYEQYF	TGTGCCAGCAGCATTAGACAGGGTAGTCCCTACGAGCAGTACTTC	TRBV5-6	TRBJ2-7	-	TRBD1